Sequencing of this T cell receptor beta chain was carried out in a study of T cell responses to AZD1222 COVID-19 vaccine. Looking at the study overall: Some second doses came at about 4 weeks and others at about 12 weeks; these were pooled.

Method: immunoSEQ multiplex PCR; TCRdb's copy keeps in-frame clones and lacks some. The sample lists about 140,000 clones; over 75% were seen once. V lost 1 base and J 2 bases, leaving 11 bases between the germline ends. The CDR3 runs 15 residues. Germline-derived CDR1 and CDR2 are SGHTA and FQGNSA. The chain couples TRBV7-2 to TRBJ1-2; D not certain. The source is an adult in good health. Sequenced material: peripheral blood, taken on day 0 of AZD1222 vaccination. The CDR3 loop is CASSLVGPKNYGYTF. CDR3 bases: TGTGCCAGCAGCTTAGTGGGTCCCAAGAACTATGGCTACACCTTC.